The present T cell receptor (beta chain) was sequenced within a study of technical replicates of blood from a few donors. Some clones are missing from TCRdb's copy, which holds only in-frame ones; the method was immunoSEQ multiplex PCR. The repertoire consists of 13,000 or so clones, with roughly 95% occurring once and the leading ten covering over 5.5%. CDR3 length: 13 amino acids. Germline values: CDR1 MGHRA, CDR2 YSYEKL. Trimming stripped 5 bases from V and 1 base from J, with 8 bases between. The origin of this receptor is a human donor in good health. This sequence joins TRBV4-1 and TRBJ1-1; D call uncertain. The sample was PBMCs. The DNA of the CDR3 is TGCGCCAGCAGCGGAGCAGAGAACACTGAAGCTTTCTTT. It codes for CASSGAENTEAFF.